Listed here are 24 T cell receptor beta chains from one sample, sequenced in a study of blood T cell repertoires in COVID-19. The data were produced by immunoSEQ multiplex PCR, yet TCRdb's version contains in-frame clones alone and is incomplete. This sample has approximately 150,000 clones, with 82% found just once. Sample: peripheral blood. The receptor set was obtained from a woman in her sixties or seventies with acute or convalescent COVID-19.

This chain links TRBV30 with TRBJ2-1; D is ambiguous. The CDR3 sequence is 16 residues long. Germline-derived CDR1 and CDR2 are GTSNPN and SVGIG (reference sequence). V shed 2 bases and J shed 0 bases, with 14 bases lying between them. CDR3 region: CAWSPSTVSSYNEQFF. The DNA for the CDR3 is TGTGCCTGGAGTCCGAGCACAGTAAGCTCCTACAATGAGCAGTTCTTC.

The chain links TRBV19 to TRBJ1-5; D is ambiguous. The CDR3 sequence is 14 residues long. Germline CDR1 reads LNHDA; CDR2 reads SQIVND (reference sequence). V lost 0 bases and J 7 bases, leaving 10 bases between the germline ends. The CDR3 region is CASSIDHSGQPQHF. CDR3 in DNA: TGTGCCAGTAGTATAGATCATTCAGGACAGCCCCAGCATTTT.

The chain couples TRBV7-9 to TRBJ2-7, with TRBD2 matching 8 bases. The V segment lost 3 bases and the J segment 5 bases; nucleotides outside the gene matches: 6. In germline, CDR1 is SEHNR, CDR2 FQNEAQ (reference sequence). The CDR3 is made up of 14 amino acids. In DNA form, the CDR3 reads TGTGCCAGCAGCTTCGGGACTAGTAAAGACGAGCAGTACTTC. Translating it yields CASSFGTSKDEQYF.

The V call is TRBV7-9, the J call TRBJ1-1, with 7 bases identical to TRBD1. There are 15 residues in the CDR3. The J segment lost 1 base and the V segment lost 5 bases, leaving 7 bases of the junction unmatched. The germline CDR1 and CDR2 sequences are SEHNR and FQNEAQ (reference sequence). CDR3 residues: CASSRPDRANTEAFF. The CDR3 DNA follows: TGTGCCAGCAGCCGTCCAGACAGGGCGAACACTGAAGCTTTCTTT.

The V gene is TRBV5-8, the J gene TRBJ2-2, with D tentatively TRBD1 (6 bases). Trimming took off 4 bases at V and 5 bases at J, with 15 bases between the two ends. This CDR3 has 15 amino acids. CDR1 and CDR2 from the germline V gene are SGHTS and YDEGEE. CDR3 sequence: CASSPTGKGTGELFF. Here the CDR3 DNA reads TGTGCCAGCAGCCCAACAGGGAAGGGGACCGGGGAGCTGTTTTTT.

This clone has a single count. The CDR3 is CASSPGTGAGGELFF. The CDR3 DNA is TGTGCCAGCTCACCCGGGACAGGGGCAGGCGGGGAGCTGTTTTTT. The chain recombines TRBV5-6 with TRBJ2-2, with 10 bases matching TRBD1. The V gene end was trimmed by 7 bases and the J gene end by 7 bases; junction bases not matched to a gene: 10. The germline gives CDR1 SGHDT, CDR2 YYEEEE. The CDR3 is made up of 15 amino acids.

The chain combines TRBV4-2 with TRBJ1-2; 8 bases map to TRBD1. The germline V gene encodes CDR1 LGHNA and CDR2 YNFKEQ. The V and J ends lost 0 bases and 6 bases, in that order; junction bases with no gene match: 9. The CDR3 runs to 16 residues. The CDR3 is CASSQEGGRGQDGYTF. The DNA for the CDR3 is TGTGCCAGCAGCCAAGAGGGGGGCAGGGGGCAGGATGGCTACACCTTC.

The chain recombines TRBV19 with TRBJ1-3; tentative D call: TRBD1 (5 bases). From germline, CDR1 is LNHDA and CDR2 SQIVND (reference sequence). Trimming stripped 4 bases from V and 2 bases from J, with 6 bases between. This CDR3 is 13 amino acids long. CDR3 coding DNA: TGTGCCAGTAGTACGACAGCTGGAAACACCATATATTTT. Its protein is CASSTTAGNTIYF. Variable domain in full (rest from reference TRBV19 and TRBJ1-3): DGGITQSPKYLFRKEGQNVTLSCEQNLNHDAMYWYRQDPGQGLRLIYYSQIVNDFQKGDIAEGYSVSREKKESFPLTVTSAQKNPTAFYLCASSTTAGNTIYFGEGSWLTVV.

This clone was observed a few times. The chain joins TRBV12-3 or TRBV12-4 to TRBJ2-1, with 8 bases that match TRBD2. CDR3 length: 13 amino acids. V dropped 6 bases and J dropped 9; count of bases not matched to a gene: 7. CDR3 protein: CASSPGGALEQFF. The CDR3, as DNA: TGTGCCAGCAGCCCGGGGGGGGCGCTTGAGCAGTTCTTC.

V gene TRBV29-1 combines with J gene TRBJ2-3; a possible D gene is TRBD2 (6 bases). Germline V CDR1 and CDR2: SQVTM, ANQGSEA. This CDR3 region has 12 residues. V was clipped by 4 bases and J by 5 bases, with 10 bases between them. The CDR3 DNA follows: TGCAGCGTTGGGAGGGTGGGAGATACGCAGTATTTT. Protein sequence: CSVGRVGDTQYF.

The genes are TRBV3-1 (or the pseudogene TRBV3-2) and TRBJ1-1; unclear D gene. From germline, CDR1 is LGHDT and CDR2 YNNKEL (reference sequence). The germline V and J ends were trimmed by 10 bases and 0 bases, with 15 bases remaining between them. The CDR3 contains 14 residues. Here the CDR3 DNA reads TGTGCCAATGAGGGCGGGCGGATGAACACTGAAGCTTTCTTT. It translates to CANEGGRMNTEAFF.

V is TRBV6-6 and J is TRBJ2-7; possible D gene TRBD1, 5 bases. V was trimmed by 7 bases and J by 2 bases, leaving 21 bases between them. Germline V gene sequence: CDR1 MNHNY, CDR2 SVGAGI (reference sequence). The CDR3 spans 16 residues. The CDR3 loop is CASTLDSGAATYEQYF. The CDR3 coding sequence is TGTGCCAGCACTCTAGACAGTGGGGCGGCGACCTACGAGCAGTACTTC.

This clone has a single count. The rearrangement joins TRBV7-9 to TRBJ1-1; D might be TRBD1 (6 bases). Germline assignment: CDR1 SEHNR and CDR2 FQNEAQ (reference sequence). With 7 bases removed from V and 1 base from J, the gap between germline ends came to 13 bases. The CDR3 contains 14 residues. The chain's CDR3 is CASNIQGENTEAFF. The CDR3 DNA is TGTGCCAGCAATATACAGGGAGAGAACACTGAAGCTTTCTTT.

This clone showed up just a few times. The V call is TRBV11-2, the J call TRBJ2-3, with 9 bases lining up with TRBD2. The V segment lost 0 bases and the J segment 3 bases; nucleotides outside the gene matches: 1. The germline V gene encodes CDR1 SGHAT and CDR2 FQNNGV. The CDR3 has 15 amino acids. This CDR3 is CASSLEGLATDTQYF. CDR3 coding DNA: TGTGCCAGCAGCTTAGAGGGACTAGCAACAGATACGCAGTATTTT.

This chain uses TRBV29-1 with TRBJ1-2, with D possibly matching TRBD1 (6 bases). V shed 3 bases and J shed 5 bases, with 22 bases lying between them. CDR1 is SQVTM, CDR2 ANQGSEA, per germline. This CDR3 spans 16 amino acids. CDR3 residues: CSVDRTDSGRGYGYTF. The CDR3 coding sequence is TGCAGCGTTGACAGAACGGATTCCGGCAGGGGATATGGCTACACCTTC.

In this sample, this clone turned up once. The chain employs TRBV29-1 and TRBJ2-5, with D possibly matching TRBD1 (6 bases). V dropped 4 bases and J dropped 4 bases, with 13 bases sitting between them. The CDR3 runs 13 residues. Germline V CDR1 and CDR2: SQVTM, ANQGSEA. The CDR3 reads CSVAASRGETQYF. For the CDR3, the DNA is TGCAGCGTTGCGGCTAGCAGGGGAGAGACCCAGTACTTC.

The chain carries TRBV18 and TRBJ1-1; TRBD1 matches at 9 bases. Trimming removed 0 bases from V and 4 bases from J; junction bases left unmatched: 6. The germline gives CDR1 KGHSH, CDR2 LQKENI. The CDR3 loop spans 16 amino acids. CDR3 loop: CASSPPTGGYSTEAFF. The CDR3 DNA reads as TGTGCCAGCTCACCACCGACAGGGGGGTACTCCACTGAAGCTTTCTTT.

The chain couples TRBV10-1 to TRBJ1-1, with D possibly TRBD1 on 5 matching bases. CDR3 size: 15 residues. CDR1 is WNHNN and CDR2 is SYGVQD in the germline V gene (reference sequence). V was cut by 0 bases and J by 3 bases, with 11 bases left in between. The CDR3 DNA reads as TGCGCCAGCAGTGAGTCCGTCACAGGCTACACTGAAGCTTTCTTT. Translated: CASSESVTGYTEAFF.

V and J are TRBV25-1 and TRBJ1-1; tentative D call: TRBD1 (6 bases). CDR1 and CDR2 (germline): MGHDK, SYGVNS. This CDR3 contains 15 residues. Trimming removed 3 bases at V and 4 bases at J, with 15 bases between. This chain's CDR3 is CASSDGGARGTEAFF. For the CDR3, the DNA is TGTGCCAGCAGTGATGGGGGGGCGCGTGGCACTGAAGCTTTCTTT.

This clone was recorded a few times. The chain has TRBV30 and TRBJ1-6; 8 nucleotides align to TRBD1. Germline assignment: CDR1 GTSNPN and CDR2 SVGIG (reference sequence). CDR3 size: 15 residues. V lost 3 bases and J lost 7; bases outside the gene matches: 8. CDR3 residues: CAWRLRTGLNSPLHF. The CDR3 DNA reads as TGTGCCTGGAGATTAAGGACAGGGTTGAATTCACCCCTCCACTTT. Looking up the rest from reference TRBV30 and TRBJ1-6 gives the full variable domain: SQTIHQWPATLVQPVGSPLSLECTVEGTSNPNLYWYRQAAGRGLQLLFYSVGIGQISSEVPQNLSASRPQDRQFILSSKKLLLSDSGFYLCAWRLRTGLNSPLHFGNGTRLTVT.

The chain has TRBV25-1 and TRBJ1-1; D remains ambiguous. Germline V lookup: CDR1 MGHDK, CDR2 SYGVNS. Trimming pared 5 bases from V and 1 base from J, leaving 11 bases between. This CDR3 region has 14 residues. The CDR3 reads CASSRRGTNTEAFF. DNA for the CDR3: TGTGCCAGCAGTAGACGCGGCACGAACACTGAAGCTTTCTTT.

The chain employs TRBV24-1 and TRBJ1-5; no reliable D call. This CDR3 has 14 amino acids. Per the germline V gene, CDR1 is KGHDR and CDR2 is SFDVKD. V gave up 2 bases and J gave up 0 bases, with 4 bases separating them. This CDR3 is CATSDYGSNQPQHF. CDR3 coding DNA: TGTGCCACCAGTGATTACGGTAGCAATCAGCCCCAGCATTTT.

The chain is built from TRBV7-3 and TRBJ2-7; 7 bases match TRBD2. CDR1 is SGHTA and CDR2 is FQGTGA in the germline V gene. The CDR3 is 15 amino acids. Trimming cost V 6 bases and J 1 base; bases outside gene matches: 9. The CDR3 nucleotides read TGTGCCAGCAGTTCAATGGGGGGAGGGTCCTACGAGCAGTACTTC. This gives the protein CASSSMGGGSYEQYF.

This chain joins TRBV6-5 and TRBJ1-2, with D hard to call. The V end lost 5 bases, the J end lost 2 bases, and 12 bases lay between the germline ends. The CDR3 is 14 amino acids. Germline loops: CDR1 MNHEY, CDR2 SVGAGI. The CDR3 protein is CASSRPGLNYGYTF. In DNA, the CDR3 is TGTGCCAGCAGTCGCCCCGGGTTGAACTATGGCTACACCTTC.